The 20 T cell receptor beta chains given below trace back to one sample, sequenced in a study of cytomegalovirus exposure and HLA in healthy donors. The study ran its PCR with 60 Vbeta and 13 Jbeta primers. Method: immunoSEQ multiplex PCR; TCRdb's copy keeps in-frame clones and lacks some. The profile covers 25,000 to 40,000 clones, with about 60% appearing a single time and roughly 20% taken by the ten largest. Material for sequencing was PBMCs. Receptors were obtained from a man over 45 in good health and CMV-seropositive.

The V call is TRBV10-3, the J call TRBJ2-7, with 11 bases lining up with TRBD2. Unmatched junction bases numbered 8, after V lost 0 bases and J lost 4 bases. Germline lookup yields CDR1 ENHRY and CDR2 SYGVKD. This CDR3 has 17 amino acids. The CDR3: CAISESRASGGTYEQYF. The CDR3 DNA is TGTGCCATCAGTGAGTCGAGGGCTAGCGGGGGGACGTACGAGCAGTACTTC.

This sequence joins TRBV4-1 and TRBJ2-1; 11 bases line up with TRBD2. The CDR3 has 16 residues. CDR1 and CDR2 (germline): MGHRA, YSYEKL. J lost 7 bases, V lost 4 bases, and 9 bases had no gene match. The CDR3 here is CASSRYTSGSVNEQFF. As DNA, the CDR3 is TGCGCCAGCAGCCGTTACACTAGCGGGAGTGTGAATGAGCAGTTCTTC.

The rearrangement links TRBV28 to TRBJ2-3, with TRBD2 identical over 7 bases. The CDR3 runs 15 residues. CDR1 MDHEN and CDR2 SYDVKM come from the germline V gene. The V and J ends lost 5 bases and 2 bases, in that order; junction bases with no gene match: 7. The DNA for the CDR3 is TGTGCCAGCAGTCTTCAGCGGGGCTACACAGATACGCAGTATTTT. Amino acids: CASSLQRGYTDTQYF.

The rearrangement uses TRBV5-6 and TRBJ1-5; tentative D call: TRBD1 (6 bases). The V end lost 4 bases, the J end lost 5 bases, and 16 bases lay between the germline ends. Germline V gene lookup returns CDR1 SGHDT and CDR2 YYEEEE. The CDR3 is 15 residues long. In nucleotides, the CDR3 is TGTGCCAGCAGCCTACAGGGTAGAGTATATCAGCCCCAGCATTTT. Encoded protein: CASSLQGRVYQPQHF. Supplemented by reference TRBV5-6 and TRBJ1-5, the full variable domain reads DAGVTQSPTHLIKTRGQQVTLRCSPKSGHDTVSWYQQALGQGPQFIFQYYEEEERQRGNFPDRFSGHQFPNYSSELNVNALLLGDSALYLCASSLQGRVYQPQHFGDGTRLSIL.

This sequence joins TRBV7-8 and TRBJ2-5, with 8 bases identical to TRBD1. Looked up from germline, CDR1 is SGHVS and CDR2 is FQNEAQ. This CDR3 has 17 residues. V lost 4 bases to trimming and J lost 0 bases; unmatched junction nucleotides: 10. The CDR3 loop is CASSSPDRGRYQETQYF. CDR3 sequence (DNA): TGTGCCAGCAGCTCCCCAGACAGGGGCCGGTACCAAGAGACCCAGTACTTC.

This clone was seen repeatedly, ten times or more. CDR3 protein: CASSLAGGAYEQYF. The CDR3 region has the DNA TGCGCCAGCAGCTTGGCCGGGGGGGCGTACGAGCAGTACTTC. The chain employs TRBV5-1 and TRBJ2-7; 8 bases match TRBD2. The V and J ends lost 0 bases and 4 bases, in that order; junction bases with no gene match: 3. The CDR3 is made up of 14 amino acids. Germline CDR1 reads SGHRS; CDR2 reads YFSETQ.

This clone was seen a few times. V usage is TRBV30 and J usage is TRBJ1-6; D gene ambiguous. Germline CDR1 and CDR2: GTSNPN and SVGIG (reference sequence). V dropped 5 bases and J dropped 10 bases, with 24 bases sitting between them. This CDR3 is built from 16 residues. CDR3: CAWEGGDWISGSPLHF. CDR3 DNA: TGTGCCTGGGAAGGAGGTGACTGGATTTCGGGGTCACCCCTCCACTTT.

As DNA, the CDR3 is TGTGCCACCAGCAGAGGGGACTTATACCTCTACGAGCAGTACTTC. Its translation is CATSRGDLYLYEQYF. The chain couples TRBV15 to TRBJ2-7; D is possibly TRBD2 (6 bases). V lost 1 base and J lost 3, with 13 bases in between. Germline V gene sequence: CDR1 LNHNV, CDR2 YYDKDF (reference sequence). CDR3 length: 15 amino acids.

This clone occurred a few times. The chain combines TRBV15 with TRBJ2-7, with 7 nucleotides matching TRBD1. Trimming took 2 bases from V and 0 from J; bases not matched to a gene: 4. The CDR3 loop spans 15 amino acids. Germline assignment: CDR1 LNHNV and CDR2 YYDKDF (reference sequence). In DNA form, the CDR3 reads TGTGCCACCAGCAGATCCGGGACAGTCTCCTACGAGCAGTACTTC. Protein product: CATSRSGTVSYEQYF.

The V and J genes are TRBV4-2 and TRBJ1-4; D not resolved. Germline CDR1 is LGHNA and CDR2 is YNFKEQ. V dropped 1 base and J dropped 2 bases, with 17 bases sitting between them. The CDR3 length is 18 residues. The DNA for the CDR3 is TGTGCCAGCAGCCAAGTATCAGTGGGCATCGGCACTAATGAAAAACTGTTTTTT. This sequence encodes CASSQVSVGIGTNEKLFF.

This clone occurred a few times. This sequence joins TRBV9 and TRBJ2-2, with D perhaps TRBD1 (6 bases). This CDR3 spans 19 amino acids. Trimming stripped 1 base from V and 4 bases from J, with 23 bases between. CDR1 and CDR2 (germline): SGDLS, YYNGEE. This chain's CDR3 is CASSVRTLNRERGTGELFF. In DNA, the CDR3 is TGTGCCAGCAGCGTAAGGACCCTCAACAGGGAAAGAGGCACCGGGGAGCTGTTTTTT.

The rearrangement links TRBV29-1 to TRBJ1-1, with TRBD1 matching 7 bases. CDR1 is SQVTM, CDR2 ANQGSEA, per germline. This CDR3 spans 11 amino acids. Trimming at V came to 6 bases and at J to 6 bases, leaving 4 bases not matched to a gene. CDR3 nucleotide sequence: TGCAGCGTGTTGAGGGGGCCTGAAGCTTTCTTT. This encodes CSVLRGPEAFF.

CDR3 coding DNA: TGTGCCATCAGTCCCGGGACAGGGGGAGGGCAGTACTTC. Protein product: CAISPGTGGGQYF. The V call is TRBV10-3, the J call TRBJ2-7, with 11 bases matching TRBD1. This CDR3 is 13 amino acids long. Trimming at V came to 5 bases and at J to 9 bases, leaving 6 bases not matched to a gene. Germline CDR1 reads ENHRY; CDR2 reads SYGVKD.

In its sample, this clone was seen a few times. The rearrangement uses TRBV6-4 and TRBJ1-5; D unclear. This CDR3 region has 14 residues. Trimming pared 2 bases from V and 4 bases from J, leaving 9 bases between. From germline, CDR1 is MRHNA and CDR2 SNTAGT. CDR3 in DNA: TGTGCCAGCAGTGACCAACCCGGGAATCAGCCCCAGCATTTT. Translated: CASSDQPGNQPQHF.

This clone was observed a few times. V is TRBV6-6 and J is TRBJ2-7; 7 bases agree with TRBD1. After removal of 5 bases from V and 3 bases from J, the junction contained 10 bases not matched to a gene. This CDR3 comprises 15 residues. Germline assignment: CDR1 MNHNY and CDR2 SVGAGI (reference sequence). The CDR3 coding sequence is TGTGCCAGCAGTCCCCGCGCAGGGGGATTCTACGAGCAGTACTTC. Protein: CASSPRAGGFYEQYF.

The chain joins TRBV20-1 to TRBJ2-3, with unresolved D. The CDR3 contains 11 residues. Germline lookup yields CDR1 DFQATT and CDR2 SNEGSKA (reference sequence). Trimming left V 5 bases short and J 6 bases short, with 9 bases between. CDR3 sequence reads: CSAQSGDTQYF. The CDR3, as DNA: TGCAGTGCTCAGTCCGGGGATACGCAGTATTTT.

The V call is TRBV6-1, the J call TRBJ1-2; the D is unclear. The ends were cut back, 6 bases at V and 7 bases at J, with 6 bases in the middle. CDR3 length: 10 amino acids. The germline CDR1 and CDR2 sequences are MNHNS and SASEGT. CDR3 sequence (DNA): TGTGCCAGCAGACGGGGTGGCTACACCTTC. Its protein product is CASRRGGYTF.

The chain uses TRBV7-8 and TRBJ1-5, with 9 bases fitting TRBD1. Germline CDR1 SGHVS, CDR2 FQNEAQ. This CDR3 is 16 amino acids long. J gave up 5 bases and V 0 bases, and 5 bases lay outside the gene matches. The CDR3 nucleotides are TGTGCCAGCAGCTTAGCGCACAGGGGGCCTGATCAGCCCCAGCATTTT. Its translation is CASSLAHRGPDQPQHF.

The gene calls are TRBV28 and TRBJ1-2, with 9 bases matching TRBD1. V lost 3 bases and J lost 1; bases outside the gene matches: 3. The CDR3 loop spans 15 amino acids. Germline V CDR1 and CDR2: MDHEN, SYDVKM. CDR3 sequence reads: CASSFRDRVNYGYTF. CDR3 bases: TGTGCCAGCAGTTTCCGGGACAGGGTTAACTATGGCTACACCTTC.

This clone qualifies as medium-sized. The chain links TRBV30 to TRBJ2-6; D not certain. Germline CDR1 GTSNPN, CDR2 SVGIG (reference sequence). Trimming pared 5 bases from V and 0 bases from J, leaving 8 bases between. The CDR3 is made up of 14 amino acids. The CDR3 reads CAWYRPSGANVLTF. The DNA for the CDR3 is TGTGCCTGGTACAGACCCTCTGGGGCCAACGTCCTGACTTTC. Together with reference TRBV30 and TRBJ2-6, the CDR3 gives the full variable domain: SQTIHQWPATLVQPVGSPLSLECTVEGTSNPNLYWYRQAAGRGLQLLFYSVGIGQISSEVPQNLSASRPQDRQFILSSKKLLLSDSGFYLCAWYRPSGANVLTFGAGSRLTVL.